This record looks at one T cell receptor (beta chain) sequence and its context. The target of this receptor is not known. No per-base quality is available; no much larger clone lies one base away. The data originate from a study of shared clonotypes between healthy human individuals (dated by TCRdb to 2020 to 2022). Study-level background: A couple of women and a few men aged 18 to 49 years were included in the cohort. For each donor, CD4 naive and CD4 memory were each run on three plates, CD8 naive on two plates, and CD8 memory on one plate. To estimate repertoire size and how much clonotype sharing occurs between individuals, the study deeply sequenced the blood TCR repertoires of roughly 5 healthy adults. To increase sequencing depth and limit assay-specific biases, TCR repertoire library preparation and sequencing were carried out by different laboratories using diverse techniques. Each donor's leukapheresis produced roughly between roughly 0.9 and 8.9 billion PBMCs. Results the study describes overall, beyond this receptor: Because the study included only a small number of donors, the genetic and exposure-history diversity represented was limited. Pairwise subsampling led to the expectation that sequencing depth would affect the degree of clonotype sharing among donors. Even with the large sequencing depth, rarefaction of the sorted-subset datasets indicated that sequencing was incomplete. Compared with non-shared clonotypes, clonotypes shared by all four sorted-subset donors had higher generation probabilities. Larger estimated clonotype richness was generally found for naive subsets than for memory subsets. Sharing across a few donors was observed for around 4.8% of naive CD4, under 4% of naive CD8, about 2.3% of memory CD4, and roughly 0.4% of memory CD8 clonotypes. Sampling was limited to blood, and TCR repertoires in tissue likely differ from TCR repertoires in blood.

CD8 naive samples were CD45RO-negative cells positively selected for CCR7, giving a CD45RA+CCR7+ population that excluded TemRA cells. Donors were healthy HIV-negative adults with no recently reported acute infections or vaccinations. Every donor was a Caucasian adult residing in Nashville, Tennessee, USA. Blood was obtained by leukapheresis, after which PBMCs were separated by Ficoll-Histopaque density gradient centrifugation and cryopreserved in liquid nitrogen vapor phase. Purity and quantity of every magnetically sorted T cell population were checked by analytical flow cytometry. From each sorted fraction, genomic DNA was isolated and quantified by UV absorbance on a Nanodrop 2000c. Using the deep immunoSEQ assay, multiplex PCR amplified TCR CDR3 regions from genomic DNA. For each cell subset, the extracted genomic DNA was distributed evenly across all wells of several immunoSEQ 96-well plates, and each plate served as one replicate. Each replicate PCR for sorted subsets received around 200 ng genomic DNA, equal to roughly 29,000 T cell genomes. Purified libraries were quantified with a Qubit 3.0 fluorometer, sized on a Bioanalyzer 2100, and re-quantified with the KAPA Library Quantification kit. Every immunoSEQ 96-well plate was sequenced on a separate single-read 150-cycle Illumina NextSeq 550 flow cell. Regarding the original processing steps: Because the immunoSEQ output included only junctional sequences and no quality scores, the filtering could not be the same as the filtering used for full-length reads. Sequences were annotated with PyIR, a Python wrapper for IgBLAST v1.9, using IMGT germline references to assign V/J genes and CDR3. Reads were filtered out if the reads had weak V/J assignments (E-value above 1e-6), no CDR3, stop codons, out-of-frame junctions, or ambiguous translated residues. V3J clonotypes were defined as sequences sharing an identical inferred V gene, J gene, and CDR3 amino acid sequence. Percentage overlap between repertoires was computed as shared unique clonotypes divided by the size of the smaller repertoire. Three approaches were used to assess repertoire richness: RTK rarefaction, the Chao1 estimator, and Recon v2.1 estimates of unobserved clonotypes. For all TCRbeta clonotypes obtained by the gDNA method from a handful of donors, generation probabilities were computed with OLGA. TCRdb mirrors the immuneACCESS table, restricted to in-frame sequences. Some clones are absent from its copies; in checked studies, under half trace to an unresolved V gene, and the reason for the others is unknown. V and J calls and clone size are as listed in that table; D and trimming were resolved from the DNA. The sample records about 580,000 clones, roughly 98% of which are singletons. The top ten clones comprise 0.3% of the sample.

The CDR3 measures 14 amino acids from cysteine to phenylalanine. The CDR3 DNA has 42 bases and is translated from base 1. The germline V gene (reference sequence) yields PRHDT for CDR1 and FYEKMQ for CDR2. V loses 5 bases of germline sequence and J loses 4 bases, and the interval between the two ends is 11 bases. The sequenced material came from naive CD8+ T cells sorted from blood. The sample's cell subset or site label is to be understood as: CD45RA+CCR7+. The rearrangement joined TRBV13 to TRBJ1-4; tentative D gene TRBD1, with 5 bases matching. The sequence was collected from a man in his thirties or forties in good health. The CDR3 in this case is CASSIRQSNEKLFF. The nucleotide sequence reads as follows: TGTGCCAGCAGCATACGACAGAGTAATGAAAAACTGTTTTTT. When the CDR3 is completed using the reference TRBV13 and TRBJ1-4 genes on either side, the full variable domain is AAGVIQSPRHLIKEKRETATLKCYPIPRHDTVYWYQQGPGQDPQFLISFYEKMQSDKGSIPDRFSAQQFSDYHSELNMSSLELGDSALYFCASSIRQSNEKLFFGSGTQLSVL.